This T cell receptor (beta chain) derives from a study of breast tumors, draining lymph nodes, adjacent tissues. This clonotype was seen repeatedly, ten times or more. Axillary draining lymph nodes of breast cancer patients supplied the node samples. TCRdb independently ran MiXCR on the multiplex PCR reads; one entry per CDR3 protein. Here the sample spans around 230,000 distinct CDR3 sequences, around 35% being singletons. Trimming took off 1 base at V and 0 bases at J, with 14 bases between the two ends. The CDR3 totals 17 residues. Germline-derived CDR1 and CDR2 are SGHNT and YENEEA. The TCR sequence derives from a female donor with breast cancer. Some clones in this sample may be carry-over from other donors' samples. The source material was axillary lymph node tissue. The genes are TRBV11-3 and TRBJ2-3, with D unresolved. CDR3 region: CASSLGTQGGSTDTQYF. CDR3 DNA sequence: TGTGCCAGCAGCTTAGGCACCCAAGGCGGAAGCACAGATACGCAGTATTTT.